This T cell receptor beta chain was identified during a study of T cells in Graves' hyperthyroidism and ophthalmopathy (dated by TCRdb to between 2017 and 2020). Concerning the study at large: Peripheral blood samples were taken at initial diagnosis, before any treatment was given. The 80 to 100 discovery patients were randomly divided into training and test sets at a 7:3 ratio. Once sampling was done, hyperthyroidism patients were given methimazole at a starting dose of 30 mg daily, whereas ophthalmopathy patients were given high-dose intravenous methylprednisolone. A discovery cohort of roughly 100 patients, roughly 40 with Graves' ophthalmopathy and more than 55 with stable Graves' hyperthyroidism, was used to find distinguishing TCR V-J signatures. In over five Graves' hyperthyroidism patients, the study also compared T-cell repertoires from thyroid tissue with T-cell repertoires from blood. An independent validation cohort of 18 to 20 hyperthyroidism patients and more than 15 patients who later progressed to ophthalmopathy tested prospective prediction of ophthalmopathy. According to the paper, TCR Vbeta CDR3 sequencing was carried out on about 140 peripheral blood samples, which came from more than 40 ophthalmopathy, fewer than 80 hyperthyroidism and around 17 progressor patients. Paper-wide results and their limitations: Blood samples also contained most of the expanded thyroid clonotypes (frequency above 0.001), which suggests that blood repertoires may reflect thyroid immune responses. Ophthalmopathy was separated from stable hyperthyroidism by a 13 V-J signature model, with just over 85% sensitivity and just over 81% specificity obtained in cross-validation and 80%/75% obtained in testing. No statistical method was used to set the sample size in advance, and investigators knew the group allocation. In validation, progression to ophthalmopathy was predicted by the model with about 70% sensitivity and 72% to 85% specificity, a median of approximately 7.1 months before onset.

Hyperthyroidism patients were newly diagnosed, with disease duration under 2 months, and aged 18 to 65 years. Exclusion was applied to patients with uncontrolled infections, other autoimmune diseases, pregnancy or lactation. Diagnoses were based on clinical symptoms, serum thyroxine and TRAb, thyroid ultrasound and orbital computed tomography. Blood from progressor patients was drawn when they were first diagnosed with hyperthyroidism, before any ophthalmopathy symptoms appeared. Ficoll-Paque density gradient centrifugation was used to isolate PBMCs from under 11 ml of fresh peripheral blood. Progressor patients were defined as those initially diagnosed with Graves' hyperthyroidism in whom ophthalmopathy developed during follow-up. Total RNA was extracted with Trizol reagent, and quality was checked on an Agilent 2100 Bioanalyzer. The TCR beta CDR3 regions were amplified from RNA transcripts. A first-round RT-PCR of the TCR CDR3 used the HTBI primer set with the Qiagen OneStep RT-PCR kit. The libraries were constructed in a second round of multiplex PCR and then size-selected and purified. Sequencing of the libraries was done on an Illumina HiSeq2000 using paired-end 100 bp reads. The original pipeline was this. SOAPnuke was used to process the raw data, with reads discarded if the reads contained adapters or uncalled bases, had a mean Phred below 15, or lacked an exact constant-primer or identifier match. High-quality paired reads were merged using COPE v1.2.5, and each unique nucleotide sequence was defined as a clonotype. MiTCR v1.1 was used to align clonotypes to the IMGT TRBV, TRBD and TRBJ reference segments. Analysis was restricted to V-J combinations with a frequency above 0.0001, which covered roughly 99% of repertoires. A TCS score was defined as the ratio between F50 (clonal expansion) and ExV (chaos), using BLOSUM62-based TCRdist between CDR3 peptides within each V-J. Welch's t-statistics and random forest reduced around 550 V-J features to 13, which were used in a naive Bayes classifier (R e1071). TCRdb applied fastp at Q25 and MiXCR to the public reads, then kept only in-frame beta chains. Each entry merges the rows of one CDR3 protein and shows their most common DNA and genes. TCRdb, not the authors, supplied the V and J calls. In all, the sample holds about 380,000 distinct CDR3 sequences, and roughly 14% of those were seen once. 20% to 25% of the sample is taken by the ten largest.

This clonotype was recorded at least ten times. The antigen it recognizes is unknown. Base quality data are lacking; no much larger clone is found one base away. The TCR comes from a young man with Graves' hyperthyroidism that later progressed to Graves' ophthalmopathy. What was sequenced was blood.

The nucleotide sequence reads as follows: TGTGCCAGCAGCCAAGGAAGCAGGAGGACTGAAGCTTTCTTT. Translated, it gives CASSQGSRRTEAFF. The sequence links TRBV3-1 to TRBJ1-1; too little of a D gene remains to name it. Taken from the germline V gene (reference sequence), the CDR1 and CDR2 loops are LGHDT and YNNKEL. At the junction V is shortened by 1 base and J by 5 bases, with 11 bases in between. The CDR3 numbers 14 residues from cysteine through phenylalanine. Here the CDR3 DNA is all that survives: 42 bases in frame from base 1. When the CDR3 is completed using the reference TRBV3-1 and TRBJ1-1 genes on either side, the full variable domain is DTAVSQTPKYLVTQMGNDKSIKCEQNLGHDTMYWYKQDSKKFLKIMFSYNNKELIINETVPNRFSPKSPDKAHLNLHINSLELGDSAVYFCASSQGSRRTEAFFGQGTRLTVV.